This is a list of T cell receptor beta chains from one sample in a study of ipilimumab plus nivolumab after autologous stem cell transplantation. Method: immunoSEQ multiplex PCR; TCRdb's copy keeps in-frame clones and lacks some. The table includes 40,000 to 45,000 clones, nearly 95% detected once. The sample was PBMCs, taken in a trial of ipilimumab plus nivolumab as post-transplant consolidation. These receptors were obtained from a male donor with multiple myeloma. Each CDR3 is given with its conserved first and last residue. Fields, in order: V gene, J gene, clone size, D gene, CDR3 DNA, CDR3 protein. D genes are given only for firm matches. Expanded clones are given a class, and other clones once, few, many or no size at all.

V: TRBV14; J: TRBJ2-3; size: NA; D: NA; DNA: TGTGCCAGCAGCCCCCTGTCGGGGCCGGGTCCGCAGTATTTT; CDR3: CASSPLSGPGPQYF
V: TRBV6-5; J: TRBJ1-2; size: NA; D: TRBD1; DNA: TGTGCCAGCAGCCAGACAGGGACCAACTATGGCTACACCTTC; CDR3: CASSQTGTNYGYTF
V: TRBV25-1; J: TRBJ1-2; size: NA; D: NA; DNA: TGTGCCAGCAGTCAATTAGGGAGGGTGGATTATGGCTACACCTTC; CDR3: CASSQLGRVDYGYTF
V: TRBV28; J: TRBJ2-1; size: NA; D: TRBD2; DNA: TGTGCCAGCAGTTCCACCGGGACTAGCGGGTATTACAATGAGCAGTTCTTC; CDR3: CASSSTGTSGYYNEQFF
V: TRBV27; J: TRBJ2-2; size: NA; D: NA; DNA: TGTGCCAGCAGGGTTGGGCCAAGCGGGGAGCTGTTTTTT; CDR3: CASRVGPSGELFF
V: TRBV6-6; J: TRBJ2-2; size: NA; D: NA; DNA: TGTGCCAGCAGTTACCGGACTATTTACACCGGGGAGCTGTTTTTT; CDR3: CASSYRTIYTGELFF
V: TRBV7-6; J: TRBJ1-2; size: NA; D: NA; DNA: TGTGCCAGCAGCTTAGCGGGTGGGAAGGATGGCTACACCTTC; CDR3: CASSLAGGKDGYTF
V: TRBV5-4; J: TRBJ2-1; size: NA; D: TRBD1; DNA: TGTGCCAGCAGCCCGGGACAGACTGGAGCTAGCTCCTACAATGAGCAGTTCTTC; CDR3: CASSPGQTGASSYNEQFF
V: TRBV7-9; J: TRBJ1-5; size: few; D: TRBD1; DNA: TGTGCCAGCAGCTTGACAGGGAACAATCAGCCCCAGCATTTT; CDR3: CASSLTGNNQPQHF
V: TRBV28; J: TRBJ2-3; size: NA; D: NA; DNA: TGTGCCAGCAGCCCACCGGGACGAGGAAATACGCAGTATTTT; CDR3: CASSPPGRGNTQYF
V: TRBV5-6; J: TRBJ1-1; size: NA; D: TRBD1; DNA: TGTGCCAGTCCGGGACAGGGGCCGACCGGAGCTTTCTTT; CDR3: CASPGQGPTGAFF
V: TRBV5-1; J: TRBJ2-1; size: NA; D: NA; DNA: TGCGCCAGCAGCGCCGGGGTTAATGAGCAGTTCTTC; CDR3: CASSAGVNEQFF
V: TRBV6-1; J: TRBJ1-1; size: NA; D: NA; DNA: TGTGCCAGCAGAGCCGGGACCTCAATTCTCTGGGCTTTCTTT; CDR3: CASRAGTSILWAFF
V: TRBV7-3; J: TRBJ2-1; size: NA; D: NA; DNA: TGTGCCAGCAGCTTACGACCTAGCTCCTACAATGAGCAGTTCTTC; CDR3: CASSLRPSSYNEQFF
V: TRBV28; J: TRBJ2-7; size: NA; D: NA; DNA: TGTGCCAGCAGTTTACAGGGAGGACTCTACGAGCAGTACTTC; CDR3: CASSLQGGLYEQYF
V: TRBV15; J: TRBJ2-7; size: NA; D: NA; DNA: TGTGCCACCAGCAGAGACCCGTGGACCTACGAGCAGTACTTC; CDR3: CATSRDPWTYEQYF
V: TRBV5-6; J: TRBJ2-4; size: NA; D: TRBD1; DNA: TGTGCCAGCAGCTTCTGGGACAGGGGATCAACGGGCATTCAGTACTTC; CDR3: CASSFWDRGSTGIQYF
V: TRBV5-5; J: TRBJ1-5; size: NA; D: NA; DNA: TGTGCCAGCAGCTTGGCTAGGTGGACGGAGAAAAATCAGCCCCAGCATTTT; CDR3: CASSLARWTEKNQPQHF
V: TRBV7-9; J: TRBJ2-4; size: NA; D: NA; DNA: TGTGCCAGCAACACCAGGGGAGAAAACATTCAGTACTTC; CDR3: CASNTRGENIQYF
V: TRBV12-2; J: TRBJ1-5; size: NA; D: NA; DNA: TGTGCAAGTCGCTTTCCCCAGGTCCCAACTCCCAGCGGGAGCAATCAGCCCCAGCATTTT; CDR3: CASRFPQVPTPSGSNQPQHF
V: TRBV5-6; J: TRBJ2-5; size: NA; D: NA; DNA: TGTGCCAGCAGTTTGACTACAGGGGGAGGGGAGACCCAGTACTTC; CDR3: CASSLTTGGGETQYF
V: TRBV18; J: TRBJ2-1; size: NA; D: NA; DNA: TGTGCCAGCTCACCATTTCCGGGGGTCGTGGGCAATGAGCAGTTCTTC; CDR3: CASSPFPGVVGNEQFF
V: TRBV5-8; J: TRBJ2-7; size: NA; D: NA; DNA: TGTGCCAGCAGCTTGGGTCCGGGCAGGTACGAGCAGTACTTC; CDR3: CASSLGPGRYEQYF
V: TRBV15; J: TRBJ2-6; size: NA; D: NA; DNA: TGTGCCACCAGCCCCTCCTCTGGGGCCAACGTCCTGACTTTC; CDR3: CATSPSSGANVLTF
V: TRBV6-6; J: TRBJ1-1; size: NA; D: NA; DNA: TGTGCCAGCAGTTACGGGGGGGGTACTGAAGCTTTCTTT; CDR3: CASSYGGGTEAFF
V: TRBV28; J: TRBJ1-2; size: once; D: NA; DNA: TGTGCCAGCAGTTCGACAGAGTACGGCTACACCTTC; CDR3: CASSSTEYGYTF
V: TRBV19; J: TRBJ1-2; size: NA; D: NA; DNA: TGTGCCAGTAGCGCGACAGAGAGCTATGGCTACACCTTC; CDR3: CASSATESYGYTF
V: TRBV4-3; J: TRBJ2-1; size: NA; D: NA; DNA: TGCGCCAGCAGCCCCAATACCGGGCCGTACAATGAGCAGTTCTTC; CDR3: CASSPNTGPYNEQFF
V: TRBV27; J: TRBJ2-3; size: NA; D: NA; DNA: TGTGCCAGCAGTTTATACCCCCCGCGAAACATGGACAGTAGCACAGATACGCAGTATTTT; CDR3: CASSLYPPRNMDSSTDTQYF
V: TRBV7-6; J: TRBJ1-3; size: NA; D: NA; DNA: TGTGCCAGCAGCTTATTGAGGACGGAAGGAAACACCATATATTTT; CDR3: CASSLLRTEGNTIYF
V: TRBV5-6; J: TRBJ1-5; size: NA; D: NA; DNA: TGTGCCAGCAGCTTATTTTCAGGAGGGGATCAGCCCCAGCATTTT; CDR3: CASSLFSGGDQPQHF
V: TRBV9; J: TRBJ1-3; size: NA; D: NA; DNA: TGTGCCAGCAGCCCGGTAGGGGCTGGAAACACCATATATTTT; CDR3: CASSPVGAGNTIYF
V: TRBV27; J: TRBJ2-1; size: NA; D: TRBD1; DNA: TGTGCCAGCAGGCAACGGACAGGTTTATCGCACAATGAGCAGTTCTTC; CDR3: CASRQRTGLSHNEQFF
V: TRBV19; J: TRBJ2-5; size: NA; D: NA; DNA: TGTGCCAGTAGTATATTTCACCAGCCGGGGGAGACCCAGTACTTC; CDR3: CASSIFHQPGETQYF
V: TRBV12-5; J: TRBJ1-6; size: NA; D: NA; DNA: TGTGCTAGTGGTACGCTCACGGGGCTAGGTTCACCCCTCCACTTT; CDR3: CASGTLTGLGSPLHF
V: TRBV7-9; J: TRBJ2-1; size: NA; D: TRBD2; DNA: TGTGCCAGCAGCATTCGACTAGCGGGAGGCCCGGTTGGCTACAATGAGCAGTTCTTC; CDR3: CASSIRLAGGPVGYNEQFF
V: TRBV28; J: TRBJ2-7; size: once; D: TRBD2; DNA: TGTGCCAGCAGTTTGGGACTAGCGGGGACCTACGAGCAGTACTTC; CDR3: CASSLGLAGTYEQYF
V: TRBV19; J: TRBJ2-3; size: NA; D: NA; DNA: TGTGCCAGTAGTTATCCGGGGCTTTTAGCTGGAAACACAGATACGCAGTATTTT; CDR3: CASSYPGLLAGNTDTQYF
V: TRBV11-1; J: TRBJ2-7; size: NA; D: TRBD1; DNA: TGTGCCAGCAGCCCCAGACAGGGGCGAGGGGTCTACGAGCAGTACTTC; CDR3: CASSPRQGRGVYEQYF
V: TRBV5-1; J: TRBJ2-3; size: NA; D: NA; DNA: TGCGCCAGCAGCTTGCAGGGGATGAGCACAGATACGCAGTATTTT; CDR3: CASSLQGMSTDTQYF
V: TRBV5-1; J: TRBJ2-3; size: NA; D: TRBD1; DNA: TGCGCCAGCAGCGGGACAGGGGTGAGCACAGATACGCAGTATTTT; CDR3: CASSGTGVSTDTQYF
V: TRBV5-6; J: TRBJ1-5; size: NA; D: NA; DNA: TGTGCCAGCAGCTTGGCGCGACAGCCTTCTCAGCCCCAGCATTTT; CDR3: CASSLARQPSQPQHF
V: TRBV27; J: TRBJ2-2; size: NA; D: TRBD1; DNA: TGTGCCACTAAGTACGTGGCAGGGGGTGCCGGGGAGCTGTTTTTT; CDR3: CATKYVAGGAGELFF
V: TRBV21-1; J: TRBJ1-2; size: NA; D: NA; DNA: TGTGCCAGCAGCAAAGCGCCCCAATCCAGGGACTATGGCTACACCTTC; CDR3: CASSKAPQSRDYGYTF
V: TRBV2; J: TRBJ2-7; size: NA; D: NA; DNA: TGTGCCAGCAGGGAGGTCTACGAGCAGTACTTC; CDR3: CASREVYEQYF
V: TRBV29-1; J: TRBJ2-5; size: NA; D: TRBD1; DNA: TGCAGCGTTGAGAGGGGACAGGGGTTGTTGGAGACCCAGTACTTC; CDR3: CSVERGQGLLETQYF
V: TRBV7-8; J: TRBJ1-1; size: NA; D: NA; DNA: TGTGCCAGCAGCTTGGGCCCGATTGGCACTGAAGCTTTCTTT; CDR3: CASSLGPIGTEAFF
V: TRBV6-1; J: TRBJ1-6; size: NA; D: NA; DNA: TGTGCCAGCAGCCCCGGGATCTATAATTCACCCCTCCACTTT; CDR3: CASSPGIYNSPLHF
V: TRBV5-4; J: TRBJ1-1; size: NA; D: NA; DNA: TGTGCCAGCAGACAGTCGAACACTGAAGCTTTCTTT; CDR3: CASRQSNTEAFF
V: TRBV25-1; J: TRBJ2-6; size: NA; D: NA; DNA: TGTGCCAGCAGCCCCCTGGCTGGAGGGGCCAACGTCCTGACTTTC; CDR3: CASSPLAGGANVLTF
V: TRBV19; J: TRBJ2-3; size: NA; D: TRBD2; DNA: TGTGCCAGTCAACTAGCGGGCAGCACAGATACGCAGTATTTT; CDR3: CASQLAGSTDTQYF
V: TRBV30; J: TRBJ2-7; size: NA; D: NA; DNA: TGTGCCTGGAGGGAAACCATGGGGGAGCAGTACTTC; CDR3: CAWRETMGEQYF
V: TRBV18; J: TRBJ2-7; size: NA; D: TRBD2; DNA: TGTGCCAGCTCACCCATCTATGAAACACCGGGGGGTGACTACGAGCAGTACTTC; CDR3: CASSPIYETPGGDYEQYF
V: TRBV28; J: TRBJ1-4; size: NA; D: TRBD1; DNA: TGTGCCAGCAGTTCCGGGGACAGTCGAATGAAACTGTTTTTT; CDR3: CASSSGDSRMKLFF
V: TRBV7-2; J: TRBJ2-7; size: NA; D: NA; DNA: TGTGCCAGCAGCTTATTATACGGAGGCTACGAGCAGTACTTC; CDR3: CASSLLYGGYEQYF